This TCR beta chain came from a study of molecular identifiers for immune sequencing clone quantification. This clonotype was seen repeatedly, ten times or more. From the PCR reads, TCRdb called clonotypes with MiXCR, one entry per CDR3 protein. The sample carries some 590,000 distinct CDR3 sequences, about 25% recorded once. Sequenced material: naive CD8+ T cells from blood, with Jurkat cell RNA spiked in. Subset indicated: FACS-sorted CD8+CD4-CCR7+CD45RA+ naive T cells. The TCR originated in a human donor in good health. Some libraries in this study had Jurkat cell RNA spiked in.

The CDR3 DNA reads TGCAGCGTTGAAGGGGGGGGACAGACCGTGAACACTGAAGCTTTCTTT. It translates to CSVEGGGQTVNTEAFF. The chain joins TRBV29-1 to TRBJ1-1; 7 nucleotides line up with TRBD1. The CDR3 has 16 amino acids. Per the germline V gene, CDR1 is SQVTM and CDR2 is ANQGSEA. V shed 1 base, J shed 0 bases, and the junction held 8 bases outside the gene matches.